The 20 T cell receptor beta chains below all came from one sample that was sequenced in a study of human T cells and chemical hapten exposure. The time point denotes: patch test 3, about 24 weeks after DPC sensitization. This sample's treatment: therapeutic diphenylcyclopropenone sensitization with weekly scalp DPC. One entry per CDR3 protein results from TCRdb running MiXCR on the RACE reads. The data contain 80,000 to 100,000 distinct CDR3 sequences, around a quarter of them seen just once; the ten biggest clones take up 10%. The starting material was whole blood, obtained in connection with sensitization to the hapten diphenylcyclopropenone (DPC). These TCRs come from a man aged 40-50 years with alopecia areata. Some clones in this sample may be carry-over from other donors' samples.

This clonotype has more than one count but fewer than ten. This chain connects TRBV6-1 to TRBJ1-4, with a possible D match to TRBD1 (6 bases). The germline V and J ends were trimmed by 9 bases and 5 bases, with 25 bases remaining between them. The CDR3 spans 17 residues. Germline V gene sequence: CDR1 MNHNS, CDR2 SASEGT. CDR3: CARGRRDKDVKNEKLFF. The CDR3 nucleotides read TGTGCCAGGGGCCGGAGGGACAAGGACGTCAAGAATGAAAAACTGTTTTTT.

The genes are TRBV2 and TRBJ2-1, with 7 bases fitting TRBD1. Trimming cost V 5 bases and J 8 bases; bases outside gene matches: 9. This CDR3 contains 14 residues. Germline CDR1 is SNHLY and CDR2 is FYNNEI. The CDR3 DNA follows: TGTGCCAGCAGTCCAACAGGGGTGGGCGATGAGCAGTTCTTC. Translating it yields CASSPTGVGDEQFF.

This clonotype showed up just a few times. V is TRBV7-9 and J is TRBJ1-6; the D is unclear. V lost 0 bases, J lost 9 bases, and 9 bases lay in between. Germline loops: CDR1 SEHNR, CDR2 FQNEAQ (reference sequence). This CDR3 contains 14 residues. CDR3 bases: TGTGCCAGCAGCTTAGCGCCATCCACTTCACCCCTCCACTTT. It yields the protein CASSLAPSTSPLHF.

This clonotype occurred a few times. The junction departs from the called germline gene at one end, perhaps through a read error. V is TRBV5-1 and J is TRBJ2-3; TRBD1 might be the D (5 bases). CDR3 size: 16 residues. Per the germline V gene, CDR1 is SGHRS and CDR2 is YFSETQ. CDR3 loop: CASSLDRTPNTDTQYF. In DNA, the CDR3 is TGCGCCAGCAGTTTGGACCGGACACCTAACACAGATACGCAGTATTTT. Combining the CDR3 with reference TRBV5-1 and TRBJ2-3 gives the whole variable domain KAGVTQTPRYLIKTRGQQVTLSCSPISGHRSVSWYQQTPGQGLQFLFEYFSETQRNKGNFPGRFSGRQFSNSRSEMNVSTLELGDSALYLCASSLDRTPNTDTQYFGPGTRLTVL.

This clonotype was picked up a small number of times. The J gene is TRBJ2-7, the V gene TRBV28, with TRBD2 matching 8 bases. Per germline, CDR1 MDHEN and CDR2 SYDVKM. The V gene end was trimmed by 7 bases and the J gene end by 1 base; junction bases not matched to a gene: 3. The CDR3 has 13 amino acids. CDR3 amino acids: CASTPGGSYEQYF. The CDR3 DNA is TGTGCCAGCACCCCGGGGGGGTCCTACGAGCAGTACTTC.

The chain joins TRBV20-1 to TRBJ2-5; 12 nucleotides match TRBD2. The CDR3 totals 15 residues. The V and J ends lost 5 bases and 4 bases, in that order; junction bases with no gene match: 8. Germline CDR1 and CDR2: DFQATT and SNEGSKA (reference sequence). The CDR3, as DNA: TGCAGTGCTTTGTCGACTAGCGGGAGAGGAGAGACCCAGTACTTC. The encoded protein is CSALSTSGRGETQYF.

The rearrangement joins TRBV7-6 to TRBJ2-3, with a possible D match to TRBD2 (6 bases). V was pared by 2 bases and J by 3 bases, with 9 bases between. The CDR3 totals 14 residues. Germline CDR1 and CDR2: SGHVS and FNYEAQ. Here the CDR3 DNA reads TGTGCCAGCAGCTTACGGGAGAGGACAGATACGCAGTATTTT. This gives the protein CASSLRERTDTQYF.

This clonotype was detected a few times. The rearrangement uses TRBV14 and TRBJ2-5, with D maybe TRBD2 (5 bases). This CDR3 comprises 14 residues. The V end was cut by 1 base, the J end by 3 bases, with 9 bases between. Germline CDR1 reads SGHDN; CDR2 reads FVKESK. CDR3 in amino acids: CASSQAPAEETQYF. The CDR3 coding sequence is TGTGCCAGCAGCCAAGCCCCAGCGGAAGAGACCCAGTACTTC. The variable domain in full, with the rest retrieved from reference TRBV14 and TRBJ2-5, is EAGVTQFPSHSVIEKGQTVTLRCDPISGHDNLYWYRRVMGKEIKFLLHFVKESKQDESGMPNNRFLAERTGGTYSTLKVQPAELEDSGVYFCASSQAPAEETQYFGPGTRLLVL.

V usage is TRBV20-1 and J usage is TRBJ2-3, with 10 bases identical to TRBD2. Per the germline V gene, CDR1 is DFQATT and CDR2 is SNEGSKA (reference sequence). The junction had 4 bases not matched to a gene; V was cut back by 1 base and J by 0 bases. CDR3 length equals 16 residues. The CDR3 spells CSARVGTSESTDTQYF. The CDR3 DNA follows: TGCAGTGCTAGAGTGGGGACTAGCGAAAGCACAGATACGCAGTATTTT.

This chain uses TRBV7-9 with TRBJ1-1; D gene uncertain. In germline, CDR1 is SEHNR, CDR2 FQNEAQ (reference sequence). The CDR3 loop spans 14 amino acids. V lost 3 bases and J 1 base, leaving 9 bases between the germline ends. CDR3 coding DNA: TGTGCCAGCAGCTTTTCGTTAACGAACACTGAAGCTTTCTTT. Amino acids: CASSFSLTNTEAFF.

This rearrangement joins TRBV5-5 to TRBJ2-7; TRBD1 aligns across 10 bases. The CDR3 sequence is 15 residues long. With 0 bases clipped from V and 2 bases from J, the junction kept 2 bases outside the gene matches. Germline V gene sequence: CDR1 SGHKS, CDR2 YYEKEE (reference sequence). The DNA for the CDR3 is TGTGCCAGCAGCTTGGCCGGGACAGGGGCCTACGAGCAGTACTTC. It specifies CASSLAGTGAYEQYF.

The chain joins TRBV7-6 to TRBJ2-5; 11 bases align to TRBD2. Trimming took 1 base from V and 5 from J; bases not matched to a gene: 3. The CDR3 is made up of 15 amino acids. Germline V gene lookup returns CDR1 SGHVS and CDR2 FNYEAQ. The CDR3 DNA reads as TGTGCCAGCAGCTTAGGGACTAGCGGGTATGAGACCCAGTACTTC. Translation: CASSLGTSGYETQYF.

This clonotype has more than one count but fewer than ten. The chain combines TRBV28 with TRBJ1-1; D not certain. Trimming stripped 2 bases from V and 0 bases from J, with 1 base between. The CDR3 totals 12 residues. Per germline, CDR1 MDHEN and CDR2 SYDVKM. This chain's CDR3 is CASSLMNTEAFF. DNA for the CDR3: TGTGCCAGCAGTTTAATGAACACTGAAGCTTTCTTT. The full variable domain, rest sourced from reference TRBV28 and TRBJ1-1, is DVKVTQSSRYLVKRTGEKVFLECVQDMDHENMFWYRQDPGLGLRLIYFSYDVKMKEKGDIPEGYSVSREKKERFSLILESASTNQTSMYLCASSLMNTEAFFGQGTRLTVV.

The chain recombines TRBV4-2 with TRBJ2-3; TRBD1 aligns across 7 bases. V trimming: 2 bases; J trimming: 2 bases; junction bases outside the gene matches: 7. Germline V CDR1 and CDR2: LGHNA, YNFKEQ. This CDR3 spans 16 amino acids. The CDR3 sequence is CASSQPRDSLTDTQYF. CDR3 DNA: TGTGCCAGCAGCCAACCCAGGGACAGCCTCACAGATACGCAGTATTTT.

The V call is TRBV14, the J call TRBJ2-1; 8 bases map to TRBD2. From germline, CDR1 is SGHDN and CDR2 FVKESK. V lost 1 base to trimming and J lost 3 bases; unmatched junction nucleotides: 5. The CDR3 length is 16 residues. The CDR3 reads CASSQAREGLYNEQFF. The CDR3 DNA is TGTGCCAGCAGCCAAGCACGGGAGGGCCTCTACAATGAGCAGTTCTTC.

The J gene is TRBJ1-6, the V gene TRBV12-3 or TRBV12-4; D perhaps matches TRBD1 (6 bases). The CDR3 covers 14 residues. V dropped 4 bases and J dropped 8 bases, with 12 bases sitting between them. CDR3 in amino acids: CASSSSTGYSPLHF. CDR3 DNA sequence: TGTGCCAGCAGTTCCTCGACAGGATATTCACCCCTCCACTTT.

In this sample, this clonotype turned up a few times. The CDR3 loop reads CASLQGAIRNEQFF. In nucleotides, the CDR3 is TGTGCCAGCCTCCAGGGGGCAATTCGAAATGAGCAGTTCTTC. V is TRBV5-6 and J is TRBJ2-1, with TRBD1 identical over 8 bases. The V and J ends lost 7 bases and 7 bases, in that order; junction bases with no gene match: 10. Germline values: CDR1 SGHDT, CDR2 YYEEEE. This CDR3 has 14 amino acids.

The CDR3 nucleotides read TGTGCCAGCAGCGTAGGGTCAGGGATTGGTGAAAAACTGTTTTTT. Translated, it gives CASSVGSGIGEKLFF. The V call is TRBV9, the J call TRBJ1-4, with a possible D match to TRBD1 (5 bases). This CDR3 contains 15 residues. Deletions cut 0 bases from V and 7 bases from J, with 13 bases between. Germline-derived CDR1 and CDR2 are SGDLS and YYNGEE.

The CDR3 protein is CASSGGQGAPYEQYF. CDR3 DNA sequence: TGTGCCAGCAGCGGGGGACAGGGGGCCCCCTACGAGCAGTACTTC. The V gene is TRBV7-2, the J gene TRBJ2-7, with 12 bases fitting TRBD1. Germline V gene sequence: CDR1 SGHTA, CDR2 FQGNSA. V lost 5 bases, J lost 2 bases, and 4 bases stayed unmatched. The CDR3 is 15 amino acids.

The chain is built from TRBV6-4 and TRBJ2-2, with D hard to call. There are 16 residues in the CDR3. Trimming left V 0 bases short and J 4 bases short, with 12 bases between. The germline V gene encodes CDR1 MRHNA and CDR2 SNTAGT. The CDR3 reads CASSDSTVSGTGELFF. The DNA of the CDR3 is TGTGCCAGCAGTGACTCGACCGTATCGGGCACCGGGGAGCTGTTTTTT.